The rows below give T cell receptor beta chains drawn from one sample of a study of T cells in localized non-small cell lung cancer. Here immunoSEQ multiplex PCR was the method, and the copy in TCRdb shows in-frame clones only, minus some. The profile shows about 43,000 clones, 91% of them singletons. Sample: PBMCs, taken before any cancer treatment. These receptors were taken from a woman between 35 and 75 years old with stage II lung adenocarcinoma. Both conserved end residues are part of each CDR3. D genes are given only for firm matches.

j_call v_call d_call cdr3_nt cdr3_aa
TRBJ1-2 TRBV4-1 TRBD1 TGCGCCAGCAGCAATAGACAGGGTTGGGGTAACTATGGCTACACCTTC CASSNRQGWGNYGYTF
TRBJ2-2 TRBV5-1 NA TGCGCCAGCAGCCTCGGACAGGGAGGGACCGGGGAGCTGTTTTTT CASSLGQGGTGELFF
TRBJ1-4 TRBV28 NA TGTGCCAGCAGCCGTATTATAGGGTTGGTTGGAACTAATGAAAAACTGTTTTTT CASSRIIGLVGTNEKLFF
TRBJ1-1 TRBV19 NA TGTGCCAGTAGTGCGACATTGAACACTGAAGCTTTCTTT CASSATLNTEAFF
TRBJ2-4 TRBV27 NA TGTGCCAGCGCCTTTGCAGCCAAAAACATTCAGTACTTC CASAFAAKNIQYF
TRBJ2-7 TRBV20-1 NA TGCAGTGCCGTGACCATATACGAGCAGTACTTC CSAVTIYEQYF
TRBJ1-5 TRBV5-1 NA TGCGCCAGCAGCTTGAGGGGTGAGGGCAATCAGCCCCAGCATTTT CASSLRGEGNQPQHF
TRBJ2-1 TRBV28 NA TGTGCCAGCAGTTCCCGGTTCGGCAATGAGCAGTTCTTC CASSSRFGNEQFF
TRBJ1-2 TRBV5-1 TRBD1 TGCGCCAGCAGCCTTGCGACAGGGATAGGCTATGGCTACACCTTC CASSLATGIGYGYTF
TRBJ2-7 TRBV6-5 NA TGTGCCAGCAGCCCCGGGTTTAGGGACGAGCAGTACTTC CASSPGFRDEQYF